A single sample gave rise to the 10 T cell receptor beta chains below, sequenced in a study of graft-versus-host responses after intestinal transplantation. The starting material, graft tissue, was processed to release intraepithelial and lamina propria lymphocytes. Here immunoSEQ multiplex PCR was the method, and the copy in TCRdb shows in-frame clones only, minus some. The sample includes just under 8,000 clones, approximately 77% of them seen just once. Sequenced material: ileum tissue, taken roughly 230 days after intestinal transplant. The receptors originated from a human patient who received an intestinal transplant, so some T cells may come from the graft donor.

The gene calls are TRBV9 and TRBJ2-3; a possible D gene is TRBD1 (6 bases). V shed 0 bases and J shed 4 bases, with 12 bases lying between them. Germline V gene sequence: CDR1 SGDLS, CDR2 YYNGEE. The CDR3 contains 15 residues. DNA for the CDR3: TGTGCCAGCAGCGTAGCTGACAGGAGGCCAGATACGCAGTATTTT. This encodes CASSVADRRPDTQYF. The full variable domain, completed using reference TRBV9 and TRBJ2-3, is DSGVTQTPKHLITATGQRVTLRCSPRSGDLSVYWYQQSLDQGLQFLIQYYNGEERAKGNILERFSAQQFPDLHSELNLSSLELGDSALYFCASSVADRRPDTQYFGPGTRLTVL.

V and J are TRBV2 and TRBJ2-7; D unresolved. V lost 3 bases and J lost 3, with 9 bases in between. CDR3 length: 13 residues. Germline V gives CDR1 SNHLY, CDR2 FYNNEI. In DNA form, the CDR3 reads TGTGCCAGCAGTGATTCGGGTTTCTACGAGCAGTACTTC. Translating it yields CASSDSGFYEQYF. Together with reference TRBV2 and TRBJ2-7, the CDR3 gives the full variable domain: EPEVTQTPSHQVTQMGQEVILRCVPISNHLYFYWYRQILGQKVEFLVSFYNNEISEKSEIFDDQFSVERPDGSNFTLKIRSTKLEDSAMYFCASSDSGFYEQYFGPGTRLTVT.

The chain couples TRBV6-1 to TRBJ1-2; D remains ambiguous. This CDR3 spans 13 amino acids. V shed 3 bases and J shed 8 bases, with 13 bases lying between them. The germline V gene has CDR1 MNHNS and CDR2 SASEGT. The CDR3 bases are TGTGCCAGCAGTGAGACCGCCCCGAGGGGCTACACCTTC. As protein: CASSETAPRGYTF.

This clone came up a few times. The V and J genes are TRBV4-1 and TRBJ2-7, with 7 bases that match TRBD1. J lost 4 bases, V lost 3 bases, and 9 bases had no gene match. The CDR3 covers 15 residues. The germline CDR1 and CDR2 sequences are MGHRA and YSYEKL. The CDR3 reads CASSHPTGTTYEQYF. DNA of the CDR3: TGCGCCAGCAGCCATCCGACAGGGACCACTTACGAGCAGTACTTC.

This chain uses TRBV6-6 with TRBJ2-2; TRBD1 is a possible D gene (7 bases). The germline CDR1 and CDR2 sequences are MNHNY and SVGAGI (reference sequence). The CDR3 is 16 amino acids. Trimming removed 0 bases at V and 4 bases at J, with 12 bases between. The DNA for the CDR3 is TGTGCCAGCAGTTACTCAGGCAGGGGGGTCACCGGGGAGCTGTTTTTT. It codes for CASSYSGRGVTGELFF.

This clone was picked up a small number of times. The rearrangement links TRBV7-9 to TRBJ1-1; D is ambiguous. Trimming removed 5 bases at V and 4 bases at J, with 20 bases between. This CDR3 is 16 amino acids long. CDR1 and CDR2 from the germline V gene are SEHNR and FQNEAQ (reference sequence). Here the CDR3 reads CASSPAGLGFGTEAFF. The CDR3 nucleotides read TGTGCCAGCAGCCCCGCTGGGCTGGGTTTCGGCACTGAAGCTTTCTTT. Combining the CDR3 with reference TRBV7-9 and TRBJ1-1 gives the whole variable domain DTGVSQNPRHKITKRGQNVTFRCDPISEHNRLYWYRQTLGQGPEFLTYFQNEAQLEKSRLLSDRFSAERPKGSFSTLEIQRTEQGDSAMYLCASSPAGLGFGTEAFFGQGTRLTVV.

The chain has TRBV19 and TRBJ1-5; TRBD1 agrees at 12 bases. The germline V gene encodes CDR1 LNHDA and CDR2 SQIVND (reference sequence). The CDR3 sequence is 18 residues long. V trimming: 7 bases; J trimming: 2 bases; junction bases outside the gene matches: 12. The DNA for the CDR3 is TGTGCCAGTACCCACGGGACAGGGGGCATGATGGGCAATCAGCCCCAGCATTTT. It codes for CASTHGTGGMMGNQPQHF. The variable domain in full, with the rest retrieved from reference TRBV19 and TRBJ1-5, is DGGITQSPKYLFRKEGQNVTLSCEQNLNHDAMYWYRQDPGQGLRLIYYSQIVNDFQKGDIAEGYSVSREKKESFPLTVTSAQKNPTAFYLCASTHGTGGMMGNQPQHFGDGTRLSIL.

The genes are TRBV11-2 and TRBJ2-1; tentatively, D is TRBD1 (5 bases). Germline-derived CDR1 and CDR2 are SGHAT and FQNNGV. The CDR3 is 12 amino acids. V dropped 4 bases and J dropped 5 bases, with 6 bases sitting between them. Here the CDR3 reads CASSSTDNEQFF. Here the CDR3 DNA reads TGTGCCAGCAGCTCGACAGACAATGAGCAGTTCTTC.

The rearrangement links TRBV10-1 to TRBJ2-2, with 7 bases identical to TRBD2. The CDR3 loop spans 15 amino acids. Trimming took 2 bases from V and 4 from J; bases not matched to a gene: 4. The germline V gene encodes CDR1 WNHNN and CDR2 SYGVQD (reference sequence). CDR3 loop: CASSERGEGTGELFF. The CDR3 DNA follows: TGCGCCAGCAGTGAGCGGGGGGAGGGCACCGGGGAGCTGTTTTTT.

This clone turned up a few times. The rearrangement links TRBV2 to TRBJ1-2, with a weak D call TRBD1 (5 bases). This CDR3 region has 12 residues. Germline V gene sequence: CDR1 SNHLY, CDR2 FYNNEI. Trimming pared 3 bases from V and 3 bases from J, leaving 5 bases between. CDR3 in amino acids: CASSDRDYGYTF. The DNA of the CDR3 is TGTGCCAGCAGTGACAGGGACTATGGCTACACCTTC.